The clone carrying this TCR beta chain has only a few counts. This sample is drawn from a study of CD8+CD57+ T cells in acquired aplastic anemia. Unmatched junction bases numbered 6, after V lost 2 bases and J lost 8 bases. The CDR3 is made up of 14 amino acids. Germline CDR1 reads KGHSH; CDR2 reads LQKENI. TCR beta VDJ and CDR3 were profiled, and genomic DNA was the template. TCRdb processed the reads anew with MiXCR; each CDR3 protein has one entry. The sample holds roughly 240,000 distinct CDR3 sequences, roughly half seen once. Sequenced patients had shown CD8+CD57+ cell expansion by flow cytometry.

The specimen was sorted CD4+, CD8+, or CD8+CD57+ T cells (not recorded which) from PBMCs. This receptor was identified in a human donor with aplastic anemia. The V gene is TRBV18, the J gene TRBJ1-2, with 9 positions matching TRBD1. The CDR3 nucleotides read TGTGCCAGCTCACCAGAGACAGGGGGTTGGGGCTACACCTTC. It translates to CASSPETGGWGYTF.